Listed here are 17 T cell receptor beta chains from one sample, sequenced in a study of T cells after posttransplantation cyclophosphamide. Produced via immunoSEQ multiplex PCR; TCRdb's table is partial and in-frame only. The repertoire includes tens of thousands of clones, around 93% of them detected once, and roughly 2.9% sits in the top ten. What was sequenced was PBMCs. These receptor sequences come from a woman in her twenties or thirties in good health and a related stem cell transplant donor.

The CDR3 nucleotides read TGTGCCAGCAGCCCAGGGTTCCCTGGAAACACCATATATTTT. Its protein product is CASSPGFPGNTIYF. This chain uses TRBV7-6 with TRBJ1-3, with a possible D match to TRBD1 (5 bases). The CDR3 length is 14 residues. Looked up from germline, CDR1 is SGHVS and CDR2 is FNYEAQ. The ends were cut back, 5 bases at V and 2 bases at J, with 10 bases in the middle.

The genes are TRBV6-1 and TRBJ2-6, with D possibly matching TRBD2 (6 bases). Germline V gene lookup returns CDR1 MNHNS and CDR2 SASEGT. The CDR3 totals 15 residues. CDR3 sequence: CGAGSLGTGANVLTF. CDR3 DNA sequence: TGTGGAGCGGGCAGCTTAGGGACTGGGGCCAACGTCCTGACTTTC.

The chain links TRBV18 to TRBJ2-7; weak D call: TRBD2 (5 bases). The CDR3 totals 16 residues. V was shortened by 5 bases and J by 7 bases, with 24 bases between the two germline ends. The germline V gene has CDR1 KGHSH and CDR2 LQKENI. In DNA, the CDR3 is TGTGCCAGCTCAACCCGGGAACTCTATCCCTCTGGAGAGCAGTACTTC. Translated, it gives CASSTRELYPSGEQYF.

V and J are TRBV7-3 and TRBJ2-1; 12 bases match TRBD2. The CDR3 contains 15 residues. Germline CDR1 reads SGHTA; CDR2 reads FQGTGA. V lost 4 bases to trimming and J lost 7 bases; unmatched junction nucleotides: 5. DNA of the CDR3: TGTGCCAGCAGCTGGACTAGCGGGGATATGAATGAGCAGTTCTTC. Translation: CASSWTSGDMNEQFF.

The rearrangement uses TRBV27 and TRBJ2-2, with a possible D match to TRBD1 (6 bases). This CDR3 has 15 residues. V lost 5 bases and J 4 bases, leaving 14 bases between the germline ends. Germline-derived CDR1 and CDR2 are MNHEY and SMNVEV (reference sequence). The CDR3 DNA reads TGTGCCAGCAGTCTACAGGGATCCGGCACCGGGGAGCTGTTTTTT. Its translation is CASSLQGSGTGELFF.

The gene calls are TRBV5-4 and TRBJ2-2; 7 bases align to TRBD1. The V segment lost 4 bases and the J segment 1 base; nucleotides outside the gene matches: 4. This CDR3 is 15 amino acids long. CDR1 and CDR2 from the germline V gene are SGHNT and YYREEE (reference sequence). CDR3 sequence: CASSPRDRNTGELFF. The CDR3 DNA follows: TGTGCCAGCAGCCCCCGGGACAGGAACACCGGGGAGCTGTTTTTT.

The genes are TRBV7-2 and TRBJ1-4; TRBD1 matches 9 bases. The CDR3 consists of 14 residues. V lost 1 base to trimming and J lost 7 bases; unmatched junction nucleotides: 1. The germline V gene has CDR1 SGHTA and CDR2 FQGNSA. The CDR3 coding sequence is TGTGCCAGCAGCTTAGACAGGGGGCGTGAAAAACTGTTTTTT. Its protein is CASSLDRGREKLFF.

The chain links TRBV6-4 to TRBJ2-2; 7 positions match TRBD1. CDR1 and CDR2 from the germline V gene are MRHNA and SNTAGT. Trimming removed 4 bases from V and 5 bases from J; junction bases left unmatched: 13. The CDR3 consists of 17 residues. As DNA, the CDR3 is TGTGCCAGCAGTGCTTCCGACAGGGTTCTCCGGACCGGGGAGCTGTTTTTT. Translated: CASSASDRVLRTGELFF.

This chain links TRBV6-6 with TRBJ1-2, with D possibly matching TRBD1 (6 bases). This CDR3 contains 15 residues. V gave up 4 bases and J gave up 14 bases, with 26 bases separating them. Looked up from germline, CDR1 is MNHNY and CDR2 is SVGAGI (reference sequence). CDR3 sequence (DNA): TGTGCCAGCAGTTCGGGGGGGGGCCGGCTTATGCAAAGAACCTTC. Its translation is CASSSGGGRLMQRTF.

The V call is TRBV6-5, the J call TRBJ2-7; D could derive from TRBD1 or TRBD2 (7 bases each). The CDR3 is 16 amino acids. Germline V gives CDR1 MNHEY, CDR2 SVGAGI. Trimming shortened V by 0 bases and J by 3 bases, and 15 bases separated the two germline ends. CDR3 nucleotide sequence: TGTGCCAGCAGTTACTCGGGGGAGGGACAGCACTACGAGCAGTACTTC. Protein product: CASSYSGEGQHYEQYF.

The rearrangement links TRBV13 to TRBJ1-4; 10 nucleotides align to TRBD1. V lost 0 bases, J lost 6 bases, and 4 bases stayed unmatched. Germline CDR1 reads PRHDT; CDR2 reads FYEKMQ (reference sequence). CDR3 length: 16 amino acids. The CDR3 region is CASSLGAGTGDEKLFF. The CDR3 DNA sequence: TGTGCCAGCAGCTTAGGAGCCGGGACAGGGGATGAAAAACTGTTTTTT.

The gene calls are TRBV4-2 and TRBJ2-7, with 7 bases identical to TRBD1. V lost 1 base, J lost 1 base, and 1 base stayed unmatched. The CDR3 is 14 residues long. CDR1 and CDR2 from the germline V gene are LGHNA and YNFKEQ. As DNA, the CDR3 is TGTGCCAGCAGCCAAGGGGGACAGTCCTACGAGCAGTACTTC. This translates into CASSQGGQSYEQYF.

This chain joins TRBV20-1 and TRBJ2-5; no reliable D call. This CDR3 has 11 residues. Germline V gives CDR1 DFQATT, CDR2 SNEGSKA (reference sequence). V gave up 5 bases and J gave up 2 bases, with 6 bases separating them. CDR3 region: CSAFQQETQYF. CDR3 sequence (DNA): TGCAGTGCTTTTCAACAAGAGACCCAGTACTTC.

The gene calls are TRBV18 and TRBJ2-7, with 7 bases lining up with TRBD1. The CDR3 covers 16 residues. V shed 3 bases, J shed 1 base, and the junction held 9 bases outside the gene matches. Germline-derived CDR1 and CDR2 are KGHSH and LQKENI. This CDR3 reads CASSPADRVLSYEQYF. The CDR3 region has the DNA TGTGCCAGCTCACCTGCAGACAGGGTGTTATCCTACGAGCAGTACTTC.

The CDR3 reads CASTTEVAASETQYF. Here the CDR3 DNA reads TGCGCCAGCACGACAGAGGTAGCGGCGTCAGAGACCCAGTACTTC. The chain is built from TRBV5-1 and TRBJ2-5; TRBD2 might be the D (6 bases). The CDR3 spans 15 residues. Germline V CDR1 and CDR2: SGHRS, YFSETQ. V dropped 6 bases and J dropped 4 bases, with 19 bases sitting between them.

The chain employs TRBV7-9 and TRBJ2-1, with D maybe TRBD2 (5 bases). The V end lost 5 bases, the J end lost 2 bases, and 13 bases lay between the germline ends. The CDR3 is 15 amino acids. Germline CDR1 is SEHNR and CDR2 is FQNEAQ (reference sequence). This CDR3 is CASSTTDGTYNEQFF. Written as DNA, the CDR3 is TGTGCCAGCAGCACGACGGACGGGACCTACAATGAGCAGTTCTTC.

CDR3 loop: CATSRDLGTYGYTF. In DNA, the CDR3 is TGTGCCACCAGCAGAGATCTCGGGACCTATGGCTACACCTTC. The gene calls are TRBV15 and TRBJ1-2, with D possibly being TRBD1 (5 bases). The CDR3 runs 14 residues. Germline V gene sequence: CDR1 LNHNV, CDR2 YYDKDF (reference sequence). V dropped 0 bases and J dropped 4 bases, with 9 bases sitting between them.